The text below deals with one T cell receptor (beta chain). The antigen this receptor binds is unknown. No much larger clone exists at a distance of one base, and base qualities are not known. The data derive from a study of beta chain features in type 1 diabetes (dated by TCRdb to between 2017 and 2018). A note on the overall study: Patients and healthy donors did not differ in mean age, gender distribution, total cell number or subset yield. A total of roughly 100 million sorted cells were examined across all samples, and a strong correlation was observed between cell number per subset and RNA yield. In the study, TCRB repertoires of sorted circulating CD4+ T cell subsets from recently diagnosed type 1 diabetes patients were compared with those of matched healthy donors. Whereas all 28 donors provided naive and central memory subsets, regulatory and stem cell-like memory subsets were isolated from just 8 patients and about 8 healthy donors.

What the work shows at the level of the full study, not this receptor alone: In all four CD4+ subsets, TCRB CDR3 length was moderately but significantly shorter in type 1 diabetes patients. PCR might favor shorter templates, but patient and control samples were amplified and corrected together, so any skew would affect both groups equally. Because the HLA sub-analyses included only small numbers of individuals, any influence of HLA type on TCRB rearrangement was left unresolved. The naive, central memory and regulatory TCRB repertoires appeared to resemble one another more closely among patients than among healthy donors. Patients with type 1 diabetes made fewer insertions and deleted more nucleotides at VDJ recombination sites, implying thymic rearrangement abnormalities. Because cDNA rather than genomic DNA was sequenced, highly expressing activated cells could have been over-represented, although no difference in activation and CD3 levels was found between groups.

Each donor gave one peripheral blood draw, averaging approximately 110 mL, which was collected into heparinised tubes. Using a panel that included CD45RO, CCR7, CD25, CD127, CD95 and CD27, naive, central memory, regulatory and stem cell-like memory CD4+ T cells were sorted on a BD FACSAria II. A purity above 98% was achieved for all sorted populations. PBMCs were separated immediately by Lymphoprep density gradient centrifugation and were stained directly, without being cultured. To minimize batch effects, samples were stained and sorted in pairs, one healthy donor with one patient per experiment. The CDR3 covers 15 residues, taking in both the cysteine and the phenylalanine. This entry keeps only the CDR3 DNA: 45 bases, framed from base 1. CDR1 SGHTA and CDR2 FQGNSA are derived from the germline V gene. Unmatched junction bases come to 4, with V trimmed by 5 bases and J by 0 bases. The entire isolated RNA was reverse transcribed using the High Capacity cDNA Reverse Transcription Kit, and thus expressed TCRB transcripts were sequenced. Naive, central memory and regulatory T cell samples underwent deep immunoSEQ sequencing, averaging roughly 3.4 million total reads per sample. After sorted cells were lysed in RLT buffer, RNA was extracted with DNase-treated RNeasy Micro or Mini kits, with the choice depending on cell number. To prevent cross-contamination, every cell subset was processed on its own, while patient and healthy donor samples were processed together. The immunoSEQ multiplex PCR was used to amplify TCRB sequences from cDNA, yielding 87-bp fragments that span the CDR3 region. Amplicons were sequenced on the Illumina HiSeq platform. In the paper's pipeline: PCR bias was corrected computationally using synthetic template baselines, and reads within Hamming distance 2 were collapsed, with unmergeable singletons discarded. By aligning reads against IMGT, V, D and J genes, CDR3 length, and insertions or deletions at six rearrangement sites were assigned. Within each subset, clonotype counts were normalized to sorted cell number, and only after that were true diversity and Gini coefficients computed with the tcR R package. Repertoire sharing was quantified using the overlap coefficient calculated on TCRB nucleotide sequences. Out-of-frame TCRB sequences from naive cells were analyzed to stand in for the pre-selection repertoire. Sourced from immuneACCESS, this table was stored by TCRdb with only in-frame sequences that have V and J called. A share of the clones is absent; for the studies checked, an unresolved V gene accounts for under half, and the remainder has no known explanation. The V and J calls and clone size come from that table; D and trimming were worked out from the DNA. The sample table lists around 360,000 clones, about 12% of them with a count of one. About 0.01% of the sample rests with the top ten.

This receptor was obtained from a woman under 30 with type 1 diabetes. Sequencing was carried out using naive CD4+ T cells from blood. In light of the paper, this sample's cell subset or site label describes: true naive CD4+ T cells. The chain couples TRBV7-2 to TRBJ2-1, with 7 bases matching TRBD2. The nucleotide sequence is TGTGCCAGCAGCAGGGCTAGCGGCTCCTACAATGAGCAGTTCTTC. Its coded protein is CASSRASGSYNEQFF.